This T cell receptor beta chain was sequenced during a study of T cells in women clearing cervical HPV infection. Overall study context: No precancer developed; the control's incident HPV16 infection cleared within 12 months. Controls gave blood once infection was undetectable; cases at lesion identification. The study's findings and limits: Controls had more TRBV6-7 (0.16%) than cases (approximately 0.11%). CIN3+ cases had significantly higher TCR richness than controls; evenness did not differ.

The method was immunoSEQ multiplex PCR; TCRdb's version includes in-frame clones alone and lacks a portion of them. Here the sample table reports 25,000 to 35,000 clones. As to this clone: Its specificity is not known. The read finishes 3 residues shy of the CDR3 end, and the germline J gene is used to complete it.

Germline assignment: CDR1 MNHNS and CDR2 SASEGT. V shed 1 base and J 4 bases; nucleotides not matched to a gene: 9. The CDR3 sequence is 17 residues long. The sequence derives from a woman aged 18 to 75 with a cervical HPV16 infection that either progressed to CIN3+ or cleared (not recorded which). J is TRBJ1-5 and V is TRBV6-1, with 8 positions matching TRBD1. The sequencing sample was made of blood buffy coat. The CDR3 spells CASSEGEGDRINQPQHF. CDR3 bases read: TGTGCCAGCAGTGAAGGAGAAGGGGACAGGATTAATCAGCCC.